This T cell receptor (beta chain) was identified in a study of regulatory T cells in long-lasting Graves disease. The time point is: newly diagnosed GD, antithyroid drugs for less than 3 months. The TCR library was prepared using RNA isolated from PBMCs. Arm-PCR of CDR3 regions and iRepertoire HTBI primers were the basis on which TCR beta libraries were built. TCRdb called the multiplex PCR reads again in MiXCR, with one record for every CDR3 protein. The sample includes about 430,000 distinct CDR3 sequences, approximately 15% of them seen just once. The same specimen was also included in a second study, on T cells in Graves' hyperthyroidism and ophthalmopathy.

This clonotype originated in a woman between 35 and 50 years old with Graves disease. Specimen: peripheral blood mononuclear cells (PBMCs), collected at new diagnosis, from a patient treated with antithyroid drugs.

In nucleotides, the CDR3 is TGTGCCAGCAGCCAAGACCAAGGACAGGGGTGGCACAGGGTCTCCTACAATGAGCAGTTCTTC. The encoded protein is CASSQDQGQGWHRVSYNEQFF. The chain joins TRBV3-1 to TRBJ2-1; 9 positions agree with TRBD1. The CDR3 totals 21 residues. Germline lookup yields CDR1 LGHDT and CDR2 YNNKEL (reference sequence). Trimming cost V 0 bases and J 0 bases; bases outside gene matches: 15.